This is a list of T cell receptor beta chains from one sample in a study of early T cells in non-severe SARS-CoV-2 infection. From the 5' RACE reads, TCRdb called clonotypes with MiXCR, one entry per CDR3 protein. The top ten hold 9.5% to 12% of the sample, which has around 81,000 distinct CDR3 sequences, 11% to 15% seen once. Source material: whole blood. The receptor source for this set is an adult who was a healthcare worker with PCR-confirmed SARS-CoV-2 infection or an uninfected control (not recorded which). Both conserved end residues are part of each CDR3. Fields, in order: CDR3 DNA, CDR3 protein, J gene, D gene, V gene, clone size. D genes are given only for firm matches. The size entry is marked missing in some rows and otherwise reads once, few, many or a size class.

CDR3 DNA: TGTGCCAGCAGTCGACTTAGCAGCACCTATAACAATGAGCAGTTCTTC
CDR3 protein: CASSRLSSTYNNEQFF
J gene: TRBJ2-1
D gene: NA
V gene: TRBV7-2
clone size: few

CDR3 DNA: TGTGCCACCTACTCCCTTACTAGCGGGGGTTACGAGCAGTACTTC
CDR3 protein: CATYSLTSGGYEQYF
J gene: TRBJ2-7
D gene: TRBD2
V gene: TRBV6-2/TRBV6-3
clone size: many

CDR3 DNA: TGTGCAAGTCGCACCCACTCCGGGACACAGCAAGAGACCCAGTACTTC
CDR3 protein: CASRTHSGTQQETQYF
J gene: TRBJ2-5
D gene: NA
V gene: TRBV12-2
clone size: few

CDR3 DNA: TGTGCCAGCAGCTTGTTGGGACGGGAAAACATTCAGTACTTC
CDR3 protein: CASSLLGRENIQYF
J gene: TRBJ2-4
D gene: NA
V gene: TRBV12-3/TRBV12-4
clone size: few

CDR3 DNA: TGTGCCAGCAGCCAAGATCGCGGGAACTACAATGAGCAGTTCTTC
CDR3 protein: CASSQDRGNYNEQFF
J gene: TRBJ2-1
D gene: NA
V gene: TRBV3-1
clone size: NA

CDR3 DNA: TGTGCCAGCAGATGGACAGGTTTGGAGACCCAGTACTTC
CDR3 protein: CASRWTGLETQYF
J gene: TRBJ2-5
D gene: TRBD1
V gene: TRBV6-2/TRBV6-3
clone size: NA

CDR3 DNA: TGTGCCAGCAGCTTCCCCCGGGACAGGGAAAAGGCCGGGGAGCTGTTTTTT
CDR3 protein: CASSFPRDREKAGELFF
J gene: TRBJ2-2
D gene: TRBD1
V gene: TRBV5-5
clone size: NA

CDR3 DNA: TGCAGCGTTCAGGCGGCGATGAACACTGAAGCTTTCTTT
CDR3 protein: CSVQAAMNTEAFF
J gene: TRBJ1-1
D gene: NA
V gene: TRBV29-1
clone size: NA

CDR3 DNA: TGTGCCAGCTCACCACCGTCAGGGGGCTATGGCTACACCTTC
CDR3 protein: CASSPPSGGYGYTF
J gene: TRBJ1-2
D gene: TRBD1
V gene: TRBV18
clone size: NA

CDR3 DNA: TGTGCCAGCAGCGTGAAGGGAGGGGCGAATGGCTACACCTTC
CDR3 protein: CASSVKGGANGYTF
J gene: TRBJ1-2
D gene: NA
V gene: TRBV9
clone size: NA

CDR3 DNA: TGTGCCAGCAGCTCCGCCGTGGATGACACTGAAGCTTTCTTT
CDR3 protein: CASSSAVDDTEAFF
J gene: TRBJ1-1
D gene: NA
V gene: TRBV7-2
clone size: NA

CDR3 DNA: TGTGCCAGCAGCCAAGTACGGACTGGCTACACCTTC
CDR3 protein: CASSQVRTGYTF
J gene: TRBJ1-2
D gene: NA
V gene: TRBV3-1
clone size: NA

CDR3 DNA: TGCAGCGTTGTGGGGGGGCGAGGGGACACTGAAGCTTTCTTT
CDR3 protein: CSVVGGRGDTEAFF
J gene: TRBJ1-1
D gene: NA
V gene: TRBV29-1
clone size: many

CDR3 DNA: TGTGCCAGCAGTTACGGTGGAAACACCATATATTTT
CDR3 protein: CASSYGGNTIYF
J gene: TRBJ1-3
D gene: NA
V gene: TRBV6-6
clone size: NA

CDR3 DNA: TGCAGCGTCTCTGAAGCGGTCCGTGGGTCGGCAGATACGCAGTATTTT
CDR3 protein: CSVSEAVRGSADTQYF
J gene: TRBJ2-3
D gene: NA
V gene: TRBV29-1
clone size: few

CDR3 DNA: TGTGCCAGCAGCTTAAGCGGGGGAGCCAAAAACATTCAGTACTTC
CDR3 protein: CASSLSGGAKNIQYF
J gene: TRBJ2-4
D gene: TRBD2
V gene: TRBV13
clone size: few

CDR3 DNA: TGCAGTGCTAGAGTACCCAATTCCGGTTACGAGCAGTACTTC
CDR3 protein: CSARVPNSGYEQYF
J gene: TRBJ2-7
D gene: NA
V gene: TRBV20-1
clone size: few

CDR3 DNA: TGTGCCAGCAGGAAGAGACAGGGGAACACTGAAGCTTTCTTT
CDR3 protein: CASRKRQGNTEAFF
J gene: TRBJ1-1
D gene: TRBD1
V gene: TRBV12-3/TRBV12-4
clone size: many

CDR3 DNA: TGTGCCAGCAGCTTGAGACTAGAAGCTGGGGAGCTGTTTTTT
CDR3 protein: CASSLRLEAGELFF
J gene: TRBJ2-2
D gene: NA
V gene: TRBV7-3
clone size: many

CDR3 DNA: TGTGCCAGCGGGCCGGGGGTGGAAGAGACCCAGTACTTC
CDR3 protein: CASGPGVEETQYF
J gene: TRBJ2-5
D gene: NA
V gene: TRBV6-2/TRBV6-3
clone size: many

CDR3 DNA: TGCAGTGCTAGAGATCTCGGGCCCCCAGGGGAGACCCAGTACTTC
CDR3 protein: CSARDLGPPGETQYF
J gene: TRBJ2-5
D gene: NA
V gene: TRBV20-1
clone size: few

CDR3 DNA: TGTGCCAGCAGTCCCATGACAGGGATTGGGACAGATACGCAGTATTTT
CDR3 protein: CASSPMTGIGTDTQYF
J gene: TRBJ2-3
D gene: TRBD1
V gene: TRBV27
clone size: few

CDR3 DNA: TGTGCCAGCAGTTTTCTCGGTTTGAACACTGAAGCTTTCTTT
CDR3 protein: CASSFLGLNTEAFF
J gene: TRBJ1-1
D gene: NA
V gene: TRBV12-3/TRBV12-4
clone size: NA

CDR3 DNA: TGCAGTGCTAGTTTAGGCAGGGGGTCCGTAAGTGAGACCCAGTACTTC
CDR3 protein: CSASLGRGSVSETQYF
J gene: TRBJ2-5
D gene: TRBD1
V gene: TRBV20-1
clone size: few

CDR3 DNA: TGCAGCGTTGTAGTGGATGGCCCCCCCTACACCTTC
CDR3 protein: CSVVVDGPPYTF
J gene: TRBJ1-2
D gene: NA
V gene: TRBV29-1
clone size: NA

CDR3 DNA: TGTGCCAGCAGTGAAATCTACGGTGCCAACTTAGAGCAGTACTTC
CDR3 protein: CASSEIYGANLEQYF
J gene: TRBJ2-7
D gene: NA
V gene: TRBV6-1
clone size: many

CDR3 DNA: TGTGCCAGCAAGGAGGGAGAAAACGAGCAGTACTTC
CDR3 protein: CASKEGENEQYF
J gene: TRBJ2-7
D gene: NA
V gene: TRBV6-2/TRBV6-3
clone size: few

CDR3 DNA: TGCAGTGCTGCTCGAGAGGGCGCGCAGTTCTTC
CDR3 protein: CSAAREGAQFF
J gene: TRBJ2-1
D gene: NA
V gene: TRBV20-1
clone size: once

CDR3 DNA: TGTGCCAGCAGCGTAGCCTCTAGCGGGGGGCCAAACCAAGAGACCCAGTACTTC
CDR3 protein: CASSVASSGGPNQETQYF
J gene: TRBJ2-5
D gene: TRBD2
V gene: TRBV9
clone size: NA

CDR3 DNA: TGTGCCAGCAGTTACCGGCGGGGGCCACACAATGAGCAGTTCTTC
CDR3 protein: CASSYRRGPHNEQFF
J gene: TRBJ2-1
D gene: NA
V gene: TRBV6-5
clone size: NA

CDR3 DNA: TGCGCCAGCAGCCAAGATATCCCCGAGGCTAGGAACACTGAAGCTTTCTTT
CDR3 protein: CASSQDIPEARNTEAFF
J gene: TRBJ1-1
D gene: NA
V gene: TRBV4-1
clone size: few

CDR3 DNA: TGTGCCAGCTCAGAGACACGAAACACTGAAGCTTTCTTT
CDR3 protein: CASSETRNTEAFF
J gene: TRBJ1-1
D gene: NA
V gene: TRBV18
clone size: few

CDR3 DNA: TGTGCCACATCATCAGGGACTAGCATCGGGGAGCTGTTTTTT
CDR3 protein: CATSSGTSIGELFF
J gene: TRBJ2-2
D gene: TRBD2
V gene: TRBV28
clone size: NA

CDR3 DNA: TGTGCCAGCAGCACCGGACAGAACACCGGGGAGCTGTTTTTT
CDR3 protein: CASSTGQNTGELFF
J gene: TRBJ2-2
D gene: NA
V gene: TRBV7-7
clone size: NA

CDR3 DNA: TGCAGTGCTACAAGGGACAGGGCATACGAGCAGTACTTC
CDR3 protein: CSATRDRAYEQYF
J gene: TRBJ2-7
D gene: TRBD1
V gene: TRBV20-1
clone size: few

CDR3 DNA: TGTGCCAGCAGCCCTTTTCGAACAGGCCCCCTGGAGCAGTACTTC
CDR3 protein: CASSPFRTGPLEQYF
J gene: TRBJ2-7
D gene: NA
V gene: TRBV14
clone size: few

CDR3 DNA: TGTGCCAGCAGCATTTTCAGGGGTGATCAGCCCCAGCATTTT
CDR3 protein: CASSIFRGDQPQHF
J gene: TRBJ1-5
D gene: NA
V gene: TRBV5-6
clone size: NA

CDR3 DNA: TGTGCCAGCAGTTTGACAGGCCGCACCCGGTACCAAGAGACCCAGTACTTC
CDR3 protein: CASSLTGRTRYQETQYF
J gene: TRBJ2-5
D gene: NA
V gene: TRBV27
clone size: few

CDR3 DNA: TGTGCCAGCAGTGAATCCGTAAACAATGAGCAGTTCTTC
CDR3 protein: CASSESVNNEQFF
J gene: TRBJ2-1
D gene: NA
V gene: TRBV6-1
clone size: NA

CDR3 DNA: TGCAGTGCTAGTATGGGGGGATACAATGAGCAGTTCTTC
CDR3 protein: CSASMGGYNEQFF
J gene: TRBJ2-1
D gene: NA
V gene: TRBV20-1
clone size: few

CDR3 DNA: TGTGCCAGCAGCGCCTTTACAGGGTCTCATTCACCCCTCCACTTT
CDR3 protein: CASSAFTGSHSPLHF
J gene: TRBJ1-6
D gene: NA
V gene: TRBV9
clone size: NA

CDR3 DNA: TGCGCCAGCAGCACCGTGACAGGGGCTAGCACAGATACGCAGTATTTT
CDR3 protein: CASSTVTGASTDTQYF
J gene: TRBJ2-3
D gene: TRBD1
V gene: TRBV5-1
clone size: NA